A selection of T cell receptor beta chains follows, all from one sample in a study of CD8 T cells in ankylosing spondylitis. One entry per CDR3 protein results from TCRdb running MiXCR on the 5' RACE reads. The sample carries a few hundred thousand distinct CDR3 sequences, about a fifth recorded once. What was sequenced was blood, either unsorted or a sorted T cell fraction (not recorded which). These receptors all stem from a male donor with ankylosing spondylitis. CDR3s leave out the opening cysteine and the closing phenylalanine or tryptophan. Each record gives: clone size, D gene, V gene, CDR3 protein. The D gene is left open where the match is weak. Clone size is shown for a subset of rows, as once, few, many or a class of expanded clone.

size: few
D: NA
V: TRBV6-2/TRBV6-3
CDR3: ASSRQGYQPQH

size: NA
D: NA
V: TRBV27
CDR3: ASSLSGGYGLAYEQF

size: few
D: TRBD1
V: TRBV29-1
CDR3: SVGQPGQGAGGELF

size: many
D: NA
V: TRBV10-3
CDR3: AISPRGGDDEAF

size: NA
D: TRBD1
V: TRBV27
CDR3: ATRGQGKNEQY

size: NA
D: NA
V: TRBV10-3
CDR3: AIGKGRADTQY

size: few
D: NA
V: TRBV29-1
CDR3: SVEEWKGSGANVLT

size: NA
D: TRBD1
V: TRBV12-3/TRBV12-4
CDR3: ASGDRGINTEAF

size: NA
D: TRBD2
V: TRBV7-2
CDR3: ASSSHLSGTTDTQY

size: few
D: NA
V: TRBV29-1
CDR3: SVEWSDQETQY

size: NA
D: NA
V: TRBV10-3
CDR3: AISGGNPNLDNEQF

size: NA
D: NA
V: TRBV15
CDR3: ATSRDFSQIYGYT

size: NA
D: TRBD1
V: TRBV4-1
CDR3: ASKGKQGTMNTEAF

size: few
D: TRBD2
V: TRBV25-1
CDR3: ASSGDLAGGTYEQY

size: few
D: TRBD2
V: TRBV7-2
CDR3: ASSLIAGRDYNEQF

size: few
D: TRBD1
V: TRBV19
CDR3: ASSIGTGRWTEAF

size: NA
D: TRBD1
V: TRBV29-1
CDR3: SVGPQTGGGETQH

size: NA
D: NA
V: TRBV4-3
CDR3: ASSQEPGPTIGGYT

size: many
D: NA
V: TRBV12-3/TRBV12-4
CDR3: ASSMQSETQY

size: few
D: TRBD2
V: TRBV9
CDR3: ASSVTGVSGRVPVTGELF

size: few
D: NA
V: TRBV4-2
CDR3: ASSQGQPNTEAF

size: few
D: NA
V: TRBV7-2
CDR3: ASSLTRAGNTIY

size: NA
D: TRBD1
V: TRBV7-3
CDR3: ASSPGQGGPNEQF

size: many
D: TRBD1
V: TRBV7-9
CDR3: ASSLADRGLRYEQY

size: NA
D: NA
V: TRBV7-9
CDR3: ASSYSGPEAF

size: NA
D: TRBD2
V: TRBV3-1
CDR3: ASSQTSGGETQY

size: few
D: NA
V: TRBV5-1
CDR3: ASREGGETQY

size: few
D: NA
V: TRBV11-2
CDR3: ASSSALPRQALNEKLF

size: many
D: NA
V: TRBV7-9
CDR3: ASSPRQSSYEQY

size: few
D: NA
V: TRBV6-1
CDR3: ASSGWGHGTETQY

size: NA
D: NA
V: TRBV7-3
CDR3: ASSFVGAELF

size: few
D: TRBD2
V: TRBV7-9
CDR3: ASSLVASGNSYNEQF

size: few
D: TRBD1
V: TRBV12-3/TRBV12-4
CDR3: ASREDRKNIQY

size: few
D: NA
V: TRBV4-3
CDR3: ASSQDQAGANVLT

size: NA
D: NA
V: TRBV25-1
CDR3: ASSDLGTVEREKLF

size: NA
D: TRBD2
V: TRBV5-1
CDR3: ASSLGLAGGLSYEQY

size: NA
D: NA
V: TRBV12-3/TRBV12-4
CDR3: ASSFLGEQY

size: few
D: NA
V: TRBV7-2
CDR3: ASSSSQRYNEQF

size: NA
D: TRBD2
V: TRBV7-3
CDR3: ASSRTSGRGITGELF